The entry below gives a single TCR beta chain sequence along with its context. As yet, its antigen is unknown. V trimming: 7 bases; J trimming: 4 bases; junction bases outside the gene matches: 9. The CDR3 covers 14 residues. Germline V gene data show CDR1 as SNHLY and CDR2 as FYNNEI. The data originate from a study of cytomegalovirus exposure and HLA in healthy donors. The study's findings and limits: The listing of fewer than 200 TCR beta chains classed them as cytomegalovirus-associated.

PCR employed 60 Vbeta and 13 Jbeta primers. This table comes from immunoSEQ multiplex PCR, and its TCRdb copy is limited to in-frame clones, with some not included. This table holds around 55,000 clones, 77% found once. The V and J genes are TRBV2 and TRBJ1-2; 7 bases agree with TRBD1. Sequenced input: PBMCs. The clonotype was recovered from a female donor in good health and CMV-seronegative. The CDR3 loop is CASKGARDSYGYTF. CDR3 nucleotide sequence: TGTGCCAGCAAGGGGGCTCGGGACAGCTATGGCTACACCTTC.